One sample yielded the 18 T cell receptor beta chains listed below, sequenced in a study of stem cell transplantation in POMP-related autoinflammatory disease. Assay: immunoSEQ multiplex PCR; the TCRdb copy retains only in-frame clones and omits some. Among 68,000 or so clones listed, around 90% were seen once. Here the sequenced sample was CD4+ T cells from PBMCs, taken after stem cell transplantation. Receptors were obtained from a human patient with POMP-related autoinflammation and immune dysregulation (PRAID). Some T cells may trace back to the graft donor.

The chain employs TRBV5-4 and TRBJ2-1, with D possibly being TRBD1 or TRBD2 (5 bases each). CDR1 is SGHNT, CDR2 YYREEE, per germline (reference sequence). This CDR3 has 14 amino acids. Between the trimmed V and J ends, which lost 1 base and 8 bases, there was a span of 13 bases. CDR3 loop: CASSLFGTTYEQFF. The DNA for the CDR3 is TGTGCCAGCAGCTTGTTCGGGACCACCTATGAGCAGTTCTTC.

The rearrangement links TRBV28 to TRBJ2-1; 13 nucleotides align to TRBD2. Germline trimming cut 5 bases from V and 1 base from J; bases unmatched to any gene: 11. This CDR3 comprises 19 residues. Germline loops: CDR1 MDHEN, CDR2 SYDVKM. In nucleotides, the CDR3 is TGTGCCAGCAGTCAACTCCCGGGACTAGCGGGGTCGTCCTACAATGAGCAGTTCTTC. Its protein product is CASSQLPGLAGSSYNEQFF.

The V gene is TRBV10-1, the J gene TRBJ2-2; 12 bases are shared with TRBD2. Trimming took 6 bases from V and 10 from J; bases not matched to a gene: 3. The CDR3 is 13 amino acids. Germline CDR1 WNHNN, CDR2 SYGVQD (reference sequence). The CDR3 sequence is CASSLAGGTELFF. The CDR3 DNA is TGCGCCAGCAGCCTAGCGGGAGGGACGGAGCTGTTTTTT.

The CDR3 region has the DNA TGTGCCGTACCTAGCGGGGGTACTAAAGAGACCCAGTACTTC. Residues: CAVPSGGTKETQYF. The rearrangement links TRBV9 to TRBJ2-5; 10 bases are a match to TRBD2. The germline V gene has CDR1 SGDLS and CDR2 YYNGEE. The V gene end was trimmed by 10 bases and the J gene end by 3 bases; junction bases not matched to a gene: 9. The CDR3 covers 14 residues.

The chain carries TRBV19 and TRBJ2-1, with D uncertain. The CDR3 contains 15 residues. Germline V gene lookup returns CDR1 LNHDA and CDR2 SQIVND (reference sequence). V lost 0 bases and J lost 7, with 13 bases in between. The CDR3 DNA sequence: TGTGCCAGTAGTATAGAGGGCGGACGCCCTAATGAGCAGTTCTTC. Its protein is CASSIEGGRPNEQFF.

This chain uses TRBV29-1 with TRBJ2-7; 11 bases map to TRBD1. The V gene's germline CDR1 is SQVTM and CDR2 ANQGSEA. V dropped 1 base and J dropped 5; count of bases not matched to a gene: 4. The CDR3 covers 14 residues. The CDR3 region has the DNA TGCAGCGTTGAAGGTGGACAGGGGGCGGACGAGCAGTACTTC. This sequence encodes CSVEGGQGADEQYF.

This clone was recorded only once. The chain recombines TRBV3-1 (or the pseudogene TRBV3-2) with TRBJ2-5; the D gene is possibly TRBD2 (5 bases). With 3 bases removed from V and 5 bases from J, the gap between germline ends came to 10 bases. CDR1 LGHDT and CDR2 YNNKEL come from the germline V gene (reference sequence). This CDR3 has 13 residues. The CDR3 spells CASSHAGGETQYF. The CDR3 DNA sequence: TGTGCCAGCAGCCATGCGGGCGGGGAGACCCAGTACTTC.

This clone showed up just a few times. The chain joins TRBV11-1 to TRBJ2-7, with a tentative D call TRBD1 (5 bases). Germline CDR1 reads SGHAT; CDR2 reads FQDESV (reference sequence). CDR3 length equals 14 residues. The V end was cut by 2 bases, the J end by 1 base, with 9 bases between. Here the CDR3 DNA reads TGTGCCAGCAGCTTAACTGGGGCGTCCTACGAGCAGTACGTC. Translation: CASSLTGASYEQYV.

This clone has only a few counts. A read error may produce the germline difference seen at one junction end. The chain carries TRBV28 and TRBJ2-7; TRBD2 matches 7 bases. This CDR3 has 15 amino acids. Germline V gives CDR1 MDHEN, CDR2 SYDVKM. CDR3 in DNA: TGTGCCAGCAGTTTAGGGGGGGAACCTTCCTTCGAGCAGTACTTC. Translating it yields CASSLGGEPSFEQYF. The complete variable domain, with remaining parts taken from reference TRBV28 and TRBJ2-7, reads DVKVTQSSRYLVKRTGEKVFLECVQDMDHENMFWYRQDPGLGLRLIYFSYDVKMKEKGDIPEGYSVSREKKERFSLILESASTNQTSMYLCASSLGGEPSFEQYFGPGTRLTVT.

For this clone: Within the sample, other DNA sequences also encode this same CDR3. CDR3 nucleotide sequence: TGTGCCAGCTCTCCGGGACTAGCGGGAGAGACCCAGTACTTC. It encodes CASSPGLAGETQYF. The chain combines TRBV18 with TRBJ2-5; 12 nucleotides agree with TRBD2. The CDR3 runs to 14 residues. With 6 bases clipped from V and 4 bases from J, the junction kept 3 bases outside the gene matches. Germline lookup yields CDR1 KGHSH and CDR2 LQKENI.

CDR3 DNA: TGTGCCAGCAGTGGCATGGGACAGCAAGAGACCCAGTACTTC. It codes for CASSGMGQQETQYF. The V and J genes are TRBV6-2 or TRBV6-3 and TRBJ2-5, with 7 bases that match TRBD1. J was trimmed by 2 bases and V by 5 bases; bases with no gene match: 5. Looked up from germline, CDR1 is MNHEY and CDR2 is SVGEGT. CDR3 size: 14 residues.

The CDR3 loop is CASSLVLAGADTQYF. In DNA form, the CDR3 reads TGTGCCAGCAGCTTAGTACTAGCGGGAGCAGATACGCAGTATTTT. The gene calls are TRBV7-3 and TRBJ2-3; TRBD2 agrees at 11 bases. V was pared by 2 bases and J by 4 bases, with 2 bases of the junction left unmatched. Germline lookup yields CDR1 SGHTA and CDR2 FQGTGA. The CDR3 has 15 residues.

This chain connects TRBV5-1 to TRBJ2-1; D is uncertain. The CDR3 length is 12 residues. Trimming stripped 2 bases from V and 7 bases from J, with 7 bases between. Germline-derived CDR1 and CDR2 are SGHRS and YFSETQ. CDR3 region: CASSFNGNEQFF. The CDR3 nucleotides read TGCGCCAGCAGCTTCAATGGGAATGAGCAGTTCTTC.

The chain carries TRBV2 and TRBJ2-1; TRBD2 is a possible D gene (6 bases). The CDR3 is 16 amino acids. Between the trimmed V and J ends, which lost 8 bases and 8 bases, there was a span of 25 bases. Germline V gene data show CDR1 as SNHLY and CDR2 as FYNNEI. The CDR3: CASPGGSAHGEDEQFF. The CDR3 DNA reads TGTGCCAGCCCCGGAGGGAGCGCCCACGGGGAGGATGAGCAGTTCTTC.

The rearrangement links TRBV6-6 to TRBJ2-7; D uncertain. The length of the CDR3 is 12 residues. V lost 5 bases, J lost 4 bases, and 9 bases lay in between. The V gene's germline CDR1 is MNHNY and CDR2 SVGAGI (reference sequence). The CDR3 sequence is CASSPDKYEQYV. In nucleotides, the CDR3 is TGTGCCAGCAGTCCCGACAAATACGAGCAGTACGTC.

The J gene is TRBJ1-4, the V gene TRBV18; D possibly corresponds to TRBD1 (5 bases). Germline V gene sequence: CDR1 KGHSH, CDR2 LQKENI. CDR3 length: 14 amino acids. V was trimmed by 3 bases and J by 5 bases, leaving 10 bases between them. Written as DNA, the CDR3 is TGTGCCAGCTCACCCCAGGGCCTAAATGAAAAACTGTTTTTT. Its protein is CASSPQGLNEKLFF.

This chain joins TRBV7-9 and TRBJ2-2, with D hard to call. The CDR3 extends over 12 amino acids. Germline CDR1 SEHNR, CDR2 FQNEAQ (reference sequence). V gave up 4 bases and J gave up 7 bases, with 7 bases separating them. CDR3 DNA: TGTGCCAGCAGCTCATACAGCGGGGAGCTGTTTTTT. It specifies CASSSYSGELFF.

The chain joins TRBV4-1 to TRBJ1-1; D is unclear. The germline gives CDR1 MGHRA, CDR2 YSYEKL. The V end lost 0 bases, the J end lost 11 bases, and 13 bases lay between the germline ends. This CDR3 comprises 13 residues. The CDR3 DNA reads as TGCGCCAGCAGCCAAGAGGCAAGGGCCTCGGCTTTCTTT. Its protein product is CASSQEARASAFF.